The sequence of this T cell receptor (beta chain) was determined in a study of T cells after yellow fever vaccination. Study findings and constraints: Reappearance after the booster was seen for most primary-vaccination clones, at approximately 97% CD4 and 70% to 90% CD8. A faster peak, day 5 versus 15, was reached by the weaker secondary response.

TCR cDNA was made by 5'RACE template switching, adding a universal primer site and UMIs. TCRdb reprocessed the 5' RACE reads via MiXCR and lists one record per CDR3 protein. The sample has 350,000 to 450,000 distinct CDR3 sequences, roughly 6.2% seen once; the top ten hold roughly 15%. This clonotype has more than one count but fewer than ten. The antigen is not known. Germline V gene lookup returns CDR1 SGHTA and CDR2 FQGNSA. The length of the CDR3 is 15 residues. The germline V and J ends were trimmed by 1 base and 5 bases, with 12 bases remaining between them. The sequenced sample was PBMCs, obtained 5 days after the yellow fever booster vaccination. The sequence came from a man in his thirties or forties who received the YFV17D yellow fever vaccine. This chain joins TRBV7-2 and TRBJ2-1; D is tentatively TRBD1 or TRBD2 (6 bases each). The chain's CDR3 is CASSLDRGRNNEQFF. As DNA, the CDR3 is TGTGCCAGCAGCTTAGACCGGGGGCGGAACAATGAGCAGTTCTTC. The full variable domain, completed using reference TRBV7-2 and TRBJ2-1, is GAGVSQSPSNKVTEKGKDVELRCDPISGHTALYWYRQSLGQGLEFLIYFQGNSAPDKSGLPSDRFSAERTGGSVSTLTIQRTQQEDSAVYLCASSLDRGRNNEQFFGPGTRLTVL.